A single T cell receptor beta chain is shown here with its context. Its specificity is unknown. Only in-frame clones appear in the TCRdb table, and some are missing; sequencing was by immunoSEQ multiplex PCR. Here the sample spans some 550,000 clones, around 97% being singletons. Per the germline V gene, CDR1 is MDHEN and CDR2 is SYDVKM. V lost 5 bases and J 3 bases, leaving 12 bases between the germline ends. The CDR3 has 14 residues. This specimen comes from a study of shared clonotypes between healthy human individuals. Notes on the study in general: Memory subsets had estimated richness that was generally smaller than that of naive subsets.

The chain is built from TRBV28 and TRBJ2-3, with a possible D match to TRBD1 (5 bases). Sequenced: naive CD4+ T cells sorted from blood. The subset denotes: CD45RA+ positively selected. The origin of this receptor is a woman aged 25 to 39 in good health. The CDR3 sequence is CASSPTALTDTQYF. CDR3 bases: TGTGCCAGCAGTCCGACAGCCCTTACAGATACGCAGTATTTT.